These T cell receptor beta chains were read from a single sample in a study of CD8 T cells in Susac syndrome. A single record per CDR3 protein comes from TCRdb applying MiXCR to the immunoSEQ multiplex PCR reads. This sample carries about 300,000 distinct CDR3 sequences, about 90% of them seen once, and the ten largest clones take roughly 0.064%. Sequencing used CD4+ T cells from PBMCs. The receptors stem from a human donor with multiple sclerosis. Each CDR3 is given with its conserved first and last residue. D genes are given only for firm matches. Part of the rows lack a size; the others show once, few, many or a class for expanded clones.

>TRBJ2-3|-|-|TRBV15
TGTGCCACCAGCAACCGGCGCCTAGTGGGTACAGATACGCAGTATTTT
CATSNRRLVGTDTQYF
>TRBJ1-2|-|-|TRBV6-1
TGTGCCAGCAGTGCGTGGGTTGATTATGGCTACACCTTC
CASSAWVDYGYTF
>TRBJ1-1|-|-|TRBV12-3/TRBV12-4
TGTGCCAGCAGTTTATGGAGACGGATGAACACTGAAGCTTTCTTT
CASSLWRRMNTEAFF
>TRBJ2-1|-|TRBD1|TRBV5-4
TGTGCCAGCAGCTTGGTGTACAGGGGCATTAAGAATGAGCAGTTCTTC
CASSLVYRGIKNEQFF
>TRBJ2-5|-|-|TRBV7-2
TGTGCCAGCAGCTCGTCCTCCGGGACGGGGGGCGAGACCCAGTACTTC
CASSSSSGTGGETQYF
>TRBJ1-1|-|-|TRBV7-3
TGTGCCAGCAGCCTCGCGGGTTCATATGAAGCTTTCTTT
CASSLAGSYEAFF
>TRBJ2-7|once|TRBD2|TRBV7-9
TGTGCCAGCAGCTTAGCCCATAGCGGGAGCCCTACGATTAGGCAGTACTTC
CASSLAHSGSPTIRQYF
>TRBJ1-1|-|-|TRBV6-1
TGTGCCAGCACCACCCTCAGGGGATCTGAAGCTTTCTTT
CASTTLRGSEAFF
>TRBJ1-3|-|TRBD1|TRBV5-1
TGCGCCAGCAGAGGGACAGGCGATGGAAACACCATATATTTT
CASRGTGDGNTIYF
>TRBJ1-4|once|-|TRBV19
TGTGCCATTAAAATGCGGGAAAAACTGTTTTTT
CAIKMREKLFF
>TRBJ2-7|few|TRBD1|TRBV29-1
TGCAGCGCCGGGAGGACAGGGGGTTACGAGCAGTACTTC
CSAGRTGGYEQYF
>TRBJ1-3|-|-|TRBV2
TGTGCCAGCAGTGAAAGCCGTGGCTCTGGAAACACCATATATTTT
CASSESRGSGNTIYF
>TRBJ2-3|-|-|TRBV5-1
TGCGCCAGCAGCTTGGTGGCGGGGACTAGCACAGATACGCAGTATTTT
CASSLVAGTSTDTQYF
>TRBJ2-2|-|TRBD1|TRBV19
TGTGCCAGTAGTATTCACAGGGGCACCGGGGAGCTGTTTTTT
CASSIHRGTGELFF